This entry lists 23 T cell receptor beta chains sequenced from one sample in a study of identical twins. A single record per CDR3 protein comes from TCRdb applying MiXCR to the 5' RACE reads. Found here are nearly 650,000 distinct CDR3 sequences, around 7.4% of them singletons; the top ten hold over 1.5%. These data also formed part of another study, on yellow fever vaccine responses in identical twins.

The sample comprised PBMCs. The receptors here all came from a woman aged 18-29 years in good health.

This clonotype was observed many times. The chain couples TRBV6-1 to TRBJ1-4; D ambiguous. CDR1 and CDR2 from the germline V gene are MNHNS and SASEGT. The CDR3 runs 14 residues. As DNA, the CDR3 is TGTGGCCAATTCCATCGGGGTGGCCATGAAAAACTGTTTTTT. Translated: CGQFHRGGHEKLFF.

Details on this clonotype: A much larger clone differs from this one at a single base, so this may be a read error. This chain uses TRBV15 with TRBJ2-1; D may match TRBD1 or TRBD2 (5 bases each). The CDR3 has 16 residues. CDR1 LNHNV and CDR2 YYDKDF come from the germline V gene (reference sequence). The CDR3 reads CATRRERDQSYNEQFF. CDR3 nucleotides: TGTGCCACCAGGAGAGAGAGGGACCAATCCTACAATGAGCAGTTCTTC.

The chain couples TRBV24-1 to TRBJ1-1; 7 bases align to TRBD1. Germline CDR1 KGHDR, CDR2 SFDVKD. J was trimmed by 4 bases and V by 11 bases; bases with no gene match: 6. The CDR3 totals 12 residues. This CDR3 reads CASRGQSTEAFF. CDR3 nucleotide sequence: TGTGCCAGCAGGGGACAGTCCACTGAAGCTTTCTTT.

This clonotype was recorded many times. The gene calls are TRBV7-8 and TRBJ1-5, with unresolved D. The V and J ends lost 8 bases and 2 bases respectively, with 10 bases between them. This CDR3 has 13 amino acids. Germline V gene data show CDR1 as SGHVS and CDR2 as FQNEAQ. CDR3 residues: CASSKVGNQPQHF. In DNA, the CDR3 is TGTGCCAGCTCCAAGGTTGGCAATCAGCCCCAGCATTTT.

This clonotype was detected only a few times. This sequence joins TRBV7-6 and TRBJ2-2; D unresolved. Germline lookup yields CDR1 SGHVS and CDR2 FNYEAQ. V was shortened by 2 bases and J by 3 bases, with 13 bases between the two germline ends. This CDR3 region has 16 residues. The CDR3 spells CASSLFTRSDTGELFF. CDR3 bases: TGTGCCAGCAGCTTATTTACGCGATCGGACACCGGGGAGCTGTTTTTT.

On this clonotype itself: A clone one base away is much larger, so this may be a read error. J is TRBJ2-1 and V is TRBV3-1; 14 bases are shared with TRBD2. Germline trimming cut 8 bases from V and 4 bases from J; bases unmatched to any gene: 13. CDR1 is LGHDT and CDR2 is YNNKEL in the germline V gene (reference sequence). The CDR3 loop spans 18 amino acids. The DNA for the CDR3 is TGTGCCAGCTGTTTAGGACTAGCGGGGGGTAGTATGTACAATGAGCAGTTCTTC. Translating gives CASCLGLAGGSMYNEQFF.

This clonotype has at least ten counts. The CDR3 is CAISLPTKGGNEQFF. As DNA, the CDR3 is TGTGCCATCAGTCTCCCGACCAAGGGGGGCAATGAGCAGTTCTTC. The chain employs TRBV10-3 and TRBJ2-1, with D perhaps given as TRBD1 or TRBD2 (6 bases each). In germline, CDR1 is ENHRY, CDR2 SYGVKD. The CDR3 length is 15 residues. Trimming took off 5 bases at V and 6 bases at J, with 17 bases between the two ends.

This clonotype was seen a few times. This chain connects TRBV7-2 to TRBJ2-5; TRBD1 agrees at 7 bases. The CDR3 contains 16 residues. V gave up 3 bases and J gave up 5 bases; unmatched junction bases: 12. CDR1 is SGHTA, CDR2 FQGNSA, per germline. Here the CDR3 reads CASSFRGTPIGETQYF. In DNA form, the CDR3 reads TGTGCCAGCAGCTTCAGGGGGACCCCCATTGGGGAGACCCAGTACTTC. Together with reference TRBV7-2 and TRBJ2-5, the CDR3 gives the full variable domain: GAGVSQSPSNKVTEKGKDVELRCDPISGHTALYWYRQSLGQGLEFLIYFQGNSAPDKSGLPSDRFSAERTGGSVSTLTIQRTQQEDSAVYLCASSFRGTPIGETQYFGPGTRLLVL.

This clonotype was observed at least ten times. This chain connects TRBV28 to TRBJ1-3; 7 nucleotides align to TRBD1. The CDR3 extends over 17 amino acids. CDR1 and CDR2 from the germline V gene are MDHEN and SYDVKM. Trimming cost V 6 bases and J 5 bases; bases outside gene matches: 16. For the CDR3, the DNA is TGTGCCAGCAGACTATCTCCCTCCACAGGGGTCAGAAACACCATATATTTT. Amino acids: CASRLSPSTGVRNTIYF.

On this clonotype: A read error may produce the germline difference seen at one junction end. V and J are TRBV11-1 and TRBJ2-5; 10 bases are a match to TRBD1. In germline, CDR1 is SGHAT, CDR2 FQDESV (reference sequence). This CDR3 region has 18 residues. The CDR3 reads CASSLGPGQGRPQETQYF. CDR3 sequence (DNA): TGTGCCAGCAGTTTAGGGCCGGGACAGGGGCGCCCGCAAGAGACCCAGTACTTC.

This clonotype has ten or more counts. The rearrangement links TRBV28 to TRBJ2-1, with D perhaps TRBD2 (6 bases). The CDR3 length is 12 residues. Germline V CDR1 and CDR2: MDHEN, SYDVKM. V was pared by 8 bases and J by 5 bases, with 10 bases between. Here the CDR3 reads CASFGGDNEQFF. CDR3 bases: TGTGCCAGCTTCGGAGGGGACAATGAGCAGTTCTTC.

The sample holds many counts of this clonotype. V usage is TRBV29-1 and J usage is TRBJ1-2; 10 bases line up with TRBD1. V was clipped by 4 bases and J by 2 bases; unmatched bases: 10. In germline, CDR1 is SQVTM, CDR2 ANQGSEA. The CDR3 is 16 residues long. For the CDR3, the DNA is TGCAGCGTTGGGCCGAGTCGGACAGGGGGAAACTATGGCTACACCTTC. Amino acids: CSVGPSRTGGNYGYTF.

This clonotype was counted only a few times. The rearrangement joins TRBV29-1 to TRBJ1-1, with 7 bases fitting TRBD1. Germline V CDR1 and CDR2: SQVTM, ANQGSEA. Losses at the gene ends were 7 bases for V and 4 bases for J; bases not matched to a gene: 6. The CDR3 sequence is 12 residues long. The CDR3 protein is CSAQGVTTEAFF. The CDR3 DNA is TGCAGCGCCCAGGGGGTTACCACTGAAGCTTTCTTT.

Many counts were recorded for this clonotype. J is TRBJ2-3 and V is TRBV6-1, with 8 bases identical to TRBD2. The CDR3 runs to 17 residues. Trimming at V came to 5 bases and at J to 4 bases, leaving 14 bases not matched to a gene. CDR1 is MNHNS and CDR2 is SASEGT in the germline V gene. The CDR3 nucleotides are TGTGCCAGCAGTCCCAGGGCAATCAGCGGGGGACCAGATACGCAGTATTTT. Amino acid sequence: CASSPRAISGGPDTQYF.

This clonotype was observed a few times. This chain links TRBV11-2 with TRBJ2-1, with 11 nucleotides matching TRBD2. V gave up 5 bases and J gave up 6 bases; unmatched junction bases: 9. Germline V gives CDR1 SGHAT, CDR2 FQNNGV. CDR3 length: 16 amino acids. The CDR3 sequence is CASSRTSGSTANEQFF. The CDR3 DNA follows: TGTGCCAGCAGCCGAACTAGCGGGAGTACCGCCAATGAGCAGTTCTTC.

The V call is TRBV20-1, the J call TRBJ1-1; unclear D gene. V was clipped by 5 bases and J by 5 bases, with 15 bases between them. There are 13 residues in the CDR3. Germline lookup yields CDR1 DFQATT and CDR2 SNEGSKA (reference sequence). The CDR3 bases are TGCAGTGCTCAGGTACCCGCGGTTACTGAAGCTTTCTTT. This encodes CSAQVPAVTEAFF.

The chain carries TRBV7-2 and TRBJ2-2, with D maybe TRBD1 (6 bases). Germline V CDR1 and CDR2: SGHTA, FQGNSA. Between the trimmed V and J ends, which lost 1 base and 4 bases, there was a span of 10 bases. CDR3 length equals 15 residues. The CDR3: CASSLGGPPTGELFF. CDR3 sequence (DNA): TGTGCCAGCAGCTTAGGGGGGCCGCCCACCGGGGAGCTGTTTTTT.

The sample holds many counts of this clonotype. This chain connects TRBV29-1 to TRBJ2-5; D ambiguous. CDR1 and CDR2 (germline): SQVTM, ANQGSEA. V gave up 4 bases and J gave up 5 bases, with 5 bases separating them. The CDR3 is made up of 10 amino acids. The chain's CDR3 is CSVAVETQYF. The CDR3 DNA reads TGCAGCGTTGCGGTGGAGACCCAGTACTTC.

This clonotype occurred once. This may arise from a read error, as a much more abundant clone is one base away. J is TRBJ2-1 and V is TRBV5-6; D is ambiguous. The CDR3 runs 12 residues. Looked up from germline, CDR1 is SGHDT and CDR2 is YYEEEE. The DNA of the CDR3 is TGTGCCGGCAGCCTGGGTAGTAATGAGCAGTTCTTC. This sequence encodes CAGSLGSNEQFF.

The CDR3 loop is CASTRSGGGRETQYF. CDR3 nucleotide sequence: TGTGCCAGCACCCGGAGCGGGGGGGGGCGAGAGACCCAGTACTTC. The V call is TRBV11-2, the J call TRBJ2-5; 10 nucleotides match TRBD2. Germline CDR1 SGHAT, CDR2 FQNNGV. Trimming took 7 bases from V and 4 from J; bases not matched to a gene: 9. The CDR3 sequence is 15 residues long.

This clonotype was observed many times. The rearrangement uses TRBV19 and TRBJ1-1; 7 nucleotides agree with TRBD1. CDR1 is LNHDA, CDR2 SQIVND, per germline (reference sequence). CDR3 length: 15 amino acids. Trimming took 6 bases from V and 0 from J; bases not matched to a gene: 7. In DNA, the CDR3 is TGTGCCAGTAGGCCTGACAGGGCGATGAACACTGAAGCTTTCTTT. It specifies CASRPDRAMNTEAFF.

This clonotype has a count of ten or more. The DNA of the CDR3 is TGTGCCAGCAGTTTTGGGCCCAACAATGAGCAGTTCTTC. As protein: CASSFGPNNEQFF. The gene calls are TRBV27 and TRBJ2-1, with D hard to call. The CDR3 covers 13 residues. The V gene lost 3 bases and the J gene lost 5 bases, with 8 bases spanning the gap. Germline loops: CDR1 MNHEY, CDR2 SMNVEV (reference sequence).

The sample holds a few counts of this clonotype. The chain is built from TRBV2 and TRBJ1-1, with a weak D call TRBD1 (5 bases). Per the germline V gene, CDR1 is SNHLY and CDR2 is FYNNEI. The CDR3 has 15 amino acids. With 3 bases removed from V and 1 base from J, the gap between germline ends came to 12 bases. The CDR3 here is CASSDPGAGNTEAFF. The DNA for the CDR3 is TGTGCCAGCAGTGACCCTGGGGCCGGGAACACTGAAGCTTTCTTT.